The following is a TCR beta chain sequence with its context. These data belong to a study of OX40 agonist ivuxolimab in advanced cancers. CDR1 is LNHDA and CDR2 is SQIVND in the germline V gene (reference sequence). This CDR3 is built from 14 residues. The ends were cut back, 4 bases at V and 3 bases at J, with 12 bases in the middle. Profiling relied on immunoSEQ multiplex PCR, and the TCRdb table lists in-frame clones only, not all of them. The data show tens of thousands of clones, around four fifths seen once. This material consisted of CD4+ or CD8+ T cells sorted from blood, taken in a trial of the OX40 agonist ivuxolimab. V and J are TRBV19 and TRBJ1-1; D remains unclear. This TCR derives from an adult with an advanced solid tumor such as melanoma, head and neck, liver or kidney cancer. The CDR3 DNA sequence: TGTGCCAGTAGTACTCCGGACCGTTACACTGAAGCTTTCTTT. It specifies CASSTPDRYTEAFF.